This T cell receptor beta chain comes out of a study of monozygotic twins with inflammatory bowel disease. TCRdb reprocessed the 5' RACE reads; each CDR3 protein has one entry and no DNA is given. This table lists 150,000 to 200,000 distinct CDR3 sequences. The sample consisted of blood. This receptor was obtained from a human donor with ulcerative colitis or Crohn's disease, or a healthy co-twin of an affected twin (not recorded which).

The CDR3 spells CASSERENTEAFF. The J gene is TRBJ1-1, the V gene TRBV25-1. This CDR3 contains 13 residues. Germline V CDR1 and CDR2: MGHDK, SYGVNS.